Presented here are 5 T cell receptor beta chains from one specimen sequenced in a study of vaccination effects on CD4 cells after COVID-19. Antigen specificity for these receptors is unknown. Viral peptide pool expansion of antigen-specific CD4+ T cells preceded sequencing in the ViraFEST assay. Culture lasted roughly eleven days before CD4+ T cell isolation. Vaccinated recipients, who were negative for nucleocapsid antibodies, had no history of SARS-CoV-2 infection. Repertoires were generated with immunoSEQ multiplex PCR, while TCRdb's copy carries only in-frame clones and drops some. The data contain about 22,000 clones, 73% of them singletons. The sample was CD4+ T cells from PBMCs cultured with HCoV-NL63 spike peptides, taken before COVID-19 vaccination. The receptors were gathered from a human donor who received a COVID-19 vaccine.

This clone was seen only a few times. The chain is built from TRBV2 and TRBJ2-1; D perhaps matches TRBD1 (5 bases). CDR3 size: 12 residues. Trimming took off 8 bases at V and 4 bases at J, with 9 bases between the two ends. Germline V gene sequence: CDR1 SNHLY, CDR2 FYNNEI. CDR3 coding DNA: TGTGCCAGCCGGACATCTTACAATGAGCAGTTCTTC. Its translation is CASRTSYNEQFF.

This chain links TRBV30 with TRBJ1-2, with TRBD1 identical over 12 bases. The V and J ends lost 5 bases and 0 bases, in that order; junction bases with no gene match: 7. In germline, CDR1 is GTSNPN, CDR2 SVGIG (reference sequence). CDR3 length: 16 residues. DNA for the CDR3: TGTGCCTGGGGGAAGGGACAGGGGGCTACTAACTATGGCTACACCTTC. It encodes CAWGKGQGATNYGYTF.

The chain couples TRBV2 to TRBJ1-6; D remains unclear. CDR1 and CDR2 (germline): SNHLY, FYNNEI. Trimming took 4 bases from V and 3 from J, leaving 4 bases between them. There are 13 residues in the CDR3. DNA of the CDR3: TGTGCCAGCAGTGTTGGCTATAATTCACCCCTCCACTTT. This translates into CASSVGYNSPLHF. Complete variable domain (other parts from reference TRBV2 and TRBJ1-6): EPEVTQTPSHQVTQMGQEVILRCVPISNHLYFYWYRQILGQKVEFLVSFYNNEISEKSEIFDDQFSVERPDGSNFTLKIRSTKLEDSAMYFCASSVGYNSPLHFGNGTRLTVT.

This chain uses TRBV15 with TRBJ1-2, with a possible D match to TRBD1 (5 bases). The ends were cut back, 0 bases at V and 0 bases at J, with 11 bases in the middle. The CDR3 is made up of 16 amino acids. Germline loops: CDR1 LNHNV, CDR2 YYDKDF (reference sequence). For the CDR3, the DNA is TGTGCCACCAGCAGAGATTTGAAGGGGTCTAACTATGGCTACACCTTC. Translated, it gives CATSRDLKGSNYGYTF.

The V call is TRBV23-1, the J call TRBJ2-7; D might be TRBD2 (7 bases). TRBV23-1 is recorded as an ORF, its role being uncertain. With 0 bases removed from V and 0 bases from J, the gap between germline ends came to 21 bases. There are 19 residues in the CDR3. This CDR3 is CASSQSRENGGQTSYEQYF. The CDR3 coding sequence is TGCGCCAGCAGTCAATCTAGGGAGAACGGGGGGCAGACCTCCTACGAGCAGTACTTC.